Below, one T cell receptor (beta chain) is given with its context. Its antigen remains unknown. The data derive from a study of blood T cells in healthy people across ages. Findings and caveats of the study: Older individuals had lower TCR beta diversity per million T cells (the decline was roughly linear). In these data, TCR beta diversity tracked strongly with naive T cell percentage.

This CDR3 has 13 amino acids. V lost 0 bases and J 9 bases, leaving 9 bases between the germline ends. The germline V gene encodes CDR1 ENHRY and CDR2 SYGVKD. Together with a sample-barcoded 5' primer, a J-beta primer mix was included in a second PCR lasting roughly 6 to 12 cycles. Each CDR3 protein is one row after TCRdb ran MiXCR on the 5' RACE reads. Of about 1 million distinct CDR3 sequences detected, less than 25% appear once; the ten largest clones hold 0.75%. In addition, the sample was reused for a study of T cells of mothers and their children. That paper notes: Donation was provided by three healthy Caucasian mothers along with their six children. Sample barcodes and 2-4 random nucleotides were added by the M1S primer of the second PCR.

V usage is TRBV10-3 and J usage is TRBJ2-1; D is ambiguous. The source material was blood. This TCR was recovered from a girl aged 2-15 years in good health. CDR3 loop: CAISESNEPEQFF. The DNA for the CDR3 is TGTGCCATCAGTGAGTCAAACGAACCTGAGCAGTTCTTC.